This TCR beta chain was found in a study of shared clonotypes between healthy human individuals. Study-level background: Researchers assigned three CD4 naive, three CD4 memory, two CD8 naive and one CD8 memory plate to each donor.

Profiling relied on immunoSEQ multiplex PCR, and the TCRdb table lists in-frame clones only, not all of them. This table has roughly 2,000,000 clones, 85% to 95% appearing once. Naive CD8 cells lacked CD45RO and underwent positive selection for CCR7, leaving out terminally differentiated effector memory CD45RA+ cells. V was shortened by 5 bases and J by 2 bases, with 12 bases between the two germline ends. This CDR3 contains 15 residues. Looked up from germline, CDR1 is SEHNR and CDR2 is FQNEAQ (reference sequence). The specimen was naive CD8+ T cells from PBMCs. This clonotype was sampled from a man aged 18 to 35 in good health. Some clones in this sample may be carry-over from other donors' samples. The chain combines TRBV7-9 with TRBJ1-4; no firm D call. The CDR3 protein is CASSPPLDTNEKLFF. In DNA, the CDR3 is TGTGCCAGCAGCCCGCCGTTAGACACTAATGAAAAACTGTTTTTT.